A single sample gave rise to the 11 T cell receptor beta chains below, sequenced in a study of technical replicates of blood from several donors. Some clones are missing from TCRdb's copy, which holds only in-frame ones; the method was immunoSEQ multiplex PCR. The sample carries about 84,000 clones, around 97% recorded once. Sequences were obtained from T cells isolated from PBMCs. The source of these receptors is a human donor in good health.

This sequence joins TRBV12-5 and TRBJ2-2; 12 bases are a match to TRBD2. With 4 bases clipped from V and 1 base from J, the junction kept 1 base outside the gene matches. CDR1 LGHNT and CDR2 FRNRAP come from the germline V gene. The CDR3 extends over 16 amino acids. The DNA of the CDR3 is TGTGCTAGTGGTTCACTAGCGGGGGGGAACACCGGGGAGCTGTTTTTT. Its translation is CASGSLAGGNTGELFF.

The chain links TRBV5-4 to TRBJ1-3; D unclear. From germline, CDR1 is SGHNT and CDR2 YYREEE (reference sequence). Trimming took 0 bases from V and 0 from J, leaving 4 bases between them. The CDR3 sequence is 14 residues long. The CDR3 DNA is TGTGCCAGCAGCTTGGGGGCCTCTGGAAACACCATATATTTT. Amino acid sequence: CASSLGASGNTIYF.

The rearrangement joins TRBV7-9 to TRBJ2-2; D uncertain. The germline CDR1 and CDR2 sequences are SEHNR and FQNEAQ (reference sequence). Trimming cost V 2 bases and J 1 base, with 5 bases left between them. This CDR3 is built from 14 residues. The CDR3 region is CASSLSRNTGELFF. The CDR3 DNA sequence: TGTGCCAGCAGCTTAAGTAGGAACACCGGGGAGCTGTTTTTT.

The chain couples TRBV5-1 to TRBJ2-1; D possibly corresponds to TRBD1 (6 bases). Germline V CDR1 and CDR2: SGHRS, YFSETQ. The length of the CDR3 is 13 residues. Trimming cost V 4 bases and J 9 bases, with 14 bases left between them. This CDR3 is CASSADRGSEQFF. The CDR3 nucleotides read TGCGCCAGCAGCGCGGACAGAGGAAGTGAGCAGTTCTTC.

The genes are TRBV30 and TRBJ2-4; the D gene is possibly TRBD1 (6 bases). Between the trimmed V and J ends, which lost 3 bases and 1 base, there was a span of 13 bases. This CDR3 spans 15 amino acids. Germline V gene sequence: CDR1 GTSNPN, CDR2 SVGIG (reference sequence). CDR3 bases: TGTGCCTGGAGACGACAGGATGGCGCCAAAAACATTCAGTACTTC. It yields the protein CAWRRQDGAKNIQYF.

Worth noting for this clone: The limits of the CDR3 on the DNA are not certain, so only TCRdb's listed CDR3 is given. The CDR3 is CASRVAGGAFYF. This chain connects TRBV6-4 to TRBJ2-3; the table calls TRBD2, which could not be checked here. Germline lookup yields CDR1 MRHNA and CDR2 SNTAGT. Termini included, the CDR3 measures 12 amino acids.

The chain uses TRBV5-4 and TRBJ2-3; 10 bases map to TRBD1. Losses at the gene ends were 0 bases for V and 4 bases for J; bases not matched to a gene: 2. CDR1 and CDR2 (germline): SGHNT, YYREEE (reference sequence). This CDR3 has 15 amino acids. CDR3 sequence: CASSLGGQGADTQYF. CDR3 sequence (DNA): TGTGCCAGCAGCTTGGGTGGACAGGGGGCAGATACGCAGTATTTT.

The rearrangement joins TRBV5-1 to TRBJ2-7; D not certain. CDR1 SGHRS and CDR2 YFSETQ come from the germline V gene. This CDR3 is 14 amino acids long. Trimming left V 2 bases short and J 3 bases short, with 12 bases between. The CDR3: CASSLRLNSYEQYF. CDR3 DNA: TGCGCCAGCAGCTTACGGCTCAACAGCTACGAGCAGTACTTC.

The gene calls are TRBV4-1 and TRBJ1-1; 7 nucleotides match TRBD1. CDR1 and CDR2 from the germline V gene are MGHRA and YSYEKL. CDR3 size: 17 residues. V was clipped by 2 bases and J by 0 bases; unmatched bases: 9. CDR3 in DNA: TGCGCCAGCAGCCAACCTTACAGGGGAAGAATGAACACTGAAGCTTTCTTT. Translated: CASSQPYRGRMNTEAFF.

This clone occurred once. The chain recombines TRBV7-9 with TRBJ2-1; 7 bases fit TRBD2. There are 15 residues in the CDR3. The junction had 7 bases not matched to a gene; V was cut back by 8 bases and J by 0 bases. Germline loops: CDR1 SEHNR, CDR2 FQNEAQ (reference sequence). The CDR3 spells CASLYSGSSYNEQFF. Written as DNA, the CDR3 is TGTGCCAGCCTTTATAGCGGGTCCTCCTACAATGAGCAGTTCTTC.

This clone was counted a single time. This rearrangement joins TRBV28 to TRBJ1-1; TRBD1 might be the D (5 bases). Germline CDR1 reads MDHEN; CDR2 reads SYDVKM. Trimming stripped 4 bases from V and 10 bases from J, with 19 bases between. There are 14 residues in the CDR3. The CDR3: CASSSPVAPRGAFF. The CDR3 DNA sequence: TGTGCCAGCAGTTCCCCTGTGGCCCCAAGGGGAGCTTTCTTT.